This T cell receptor (beta chain) derives from a study of blood T cell repertoires in COVID-19. Looking at the study overall: There were acute and convalescent COVID-19 samples, and they came from the United States, Italy and Spain. PBMCs, B-cell-depleted T cells, or T cells provided the cDNA or gDNA that made up the material.

Per the germline V gene, CDR1 is LGHDT and CDR2 is YNNKEL (reference sequence). The V and J ends lost 2 bases and 12 bases respectively, with 16 bases between them. The CDR3 consists of 13 residues. The assay was immunoSEQ multiplex PCR, and TCRdb's table has in-frame clones only and misses some. Found here are approximately 240,000 clones, nearly 85% of them singletons; the top ten hold more than 5.5%. The V and J genes are TRBV3-1 (or the pseudogene TRBV3-2) and TRBJ1-1, with a possible D match to TRBD1 (6 bases). Material for sequencing was peripheral blood. The sequence came from a human donor in a cohort sampled during active COVID-19. CDR3 amino acids: CASSQRAGAFPFF. CDR3 in DNA: TGTGCCAGCAGCCAAAGGGCAGGGGCTTTTCCTTTCTTT.